The 5 T cell receptor beta chains reported below all come from one sample, sequenced in a study of tumor-infiltrating lymphocytes in primary liver carcinoma. cDNA specific to TCR beta was made from around 470 ng of total RNA, with a constant-region primer employed for priming. Three nested multiplex PCR rounds of slightly modified ARM-PCR generated TCR beta libraries. With TRBV1-TRBV30 forward primers and a C-beta reverse primer, the first two PCR rounds were run for nine to eleven cycles each. TCRdb re-derived calls from the multiplex PCR reads in MiXCR, one entry per CDR3 protein. The table lists about 74,000 distinct CDR3 sequences, approximately 70% of them singletons. Investigators took RNA and DNA out together from roughly 21-30 mg of unsorted bulk tissue. The specimen was liver tumor tissue from sampling region 4. Subset specified: tumor region T4, right-lateral pole. Receptor source: a man aged 35-49 years with primary liver carcinoma and hepatitis B virus infection.

The chain is built from TRBV20-1 and TRBJ2-1; TRBD2 might be the D (5 bases). Per the germline V gene, CDR1 is DFQATT and CDR2 is SNEGSKA (reference sequence). This CDR3 is 14 amino acids long. V was cut by 5 bases and J by 1 base, with 12 bases left in between. The CDR3 is CSALLRRSYNEQFF. In DNA form, the CDR3 reads TGCAGTGCTCTTTTACGGAGGTCCTACAATGAGCAGTTCTTC.

This chain joins TRBV24-1 and TRBJ2-1; 7 bases align to TRBD1. Germline loops: CDR1 KGHDR, CDR2 SFDVKD. The CDR3 spans 16 residues. V lost 5 bases, J lost 8 bases, and 14 bases stayed unmatched. CDR3 DNA sequence: TGTGCCACCAGTGTTTTTCAACGGACAGGTAGCGATGAGCAGTTCTTC. Its translation: CATSVFQRTGSDEQFF.

A word on this clonotype: One end of the junction fails to match germline, which may point to a read error. This chain uses TRBV5-6 with TRBJ2-3, with a tentative D call TRBD2 (5 bases). The length of the CDR3 is 15 residues. Looked up from germline, CDR1 is SGHDT and CDR2 is YYEEEE. The CDR3 coding sequence is TGTACCAGCAGTAGGTTAGCGATTGCGTCAGATACGCAGTATTTT. Translating gives CTSSRLAIASDTQYF.

Ten or more counts support this clonotype. The rearrangement uses TRBV12-3 or TRBV12-4 and TRBJ2-3; 12 nucleotides match TRBD2. The CDR3 loop spans 19 amino acids. The V segment lost 5 bases and the J segment 3 bases; nucleotides outside the gene matches: 15. This chain's CDR3 is CASSASPGLAGGITDTQYF. CDR3 DNA sequence: TGTGCCAGCAGTGCGTCTCCGGGACTAGCGGGCGGAATAACAGATACGCAGTATTTT.

This clonotype was counted once. One end of the junction is discordant with germline, which a read error may explain. The chain links TRBV11-1 to TRBJ2-1; TRBD1 matches at 8 bases. The CDR3 extends over 16 amino acids. Looked up from germline, CDR1 is SGHAT and CDR2 is FQDESV (reference sequence). The CDR3 region has the DNA TGTGCCTACAGCTCCATTCTTCGACAGGGGACGAATGAGCAGTTCTTT. Protein product: CAYSSILRQGTNEQFF.